These T cell receptor beta chains were read from a single sample in a study of radiotherapy plus CTLA-4 blockade in lung cancer. The repertoire was sequenced with immunoSEQ multiplex PCR; TCRdb's copy has only in-frame clones and lacks some. The repertoire holds some 120,000 clones, with roughly 86% as singletons. The source material was peripheral blood, sampled from a patient treated with radiotherapy plus ipilimumab. The receptors come from a human donor with non-small cell lung cancer that progressed on radiotherapy plus ipilimumab. Some clones in this sample may be carry-over from other donors' samples. Both conserved end residues are part of each CDR3.

TRBV7-2 | CASSLALGGRYGYTF
TRBV19 | CASRGTGSEKLFF
TRBV7-5 | CVRSTGTGEAPNQPQHF
TRBV6-1 | CASSVRVRDTEAFF
TRBV7-9 | CASSSPRVTGSYEQYF
TRBV19 | CASSRGSGGDYGYTF
TRBV5-1 | CASSSSSGGVDEQFF
TRBV29-1 | CSVRQGAETQYF
TRBV4-3 | CASSPRFWAGEQYF
TRBV5-1 | CASSLGPDQDANYGYTF
TRBV7-9 | CASSLQGQETQYF
TRBV6-5 | CASSYRQSVYEQYF
TRBV19 | CASSHRTGGRNTEAFF
TRBV10-1 | CASSGHRAHEQYF
TRBV29-1 | CSVGLAGGQKETQYF
TRBV28 | CASSLGPSYNEQFF
TRBV11-2 | CASTSGQGKVYEQYF
TRBV25-1 | CASSEYQSSGNTIYF
TRBV7-6 | CASGGYGLNTEAFF
TRBV19 | CASRGPGGTGELFF
TRBV25-1 | CASRLAGGPSPETQYF
TRBV5-8 | CASSLEGTSGGATDTQYF
TRBV7-2 | CASSLGAGTSTDTQYF
TRBV7-2 | CASSGGTSGRRKGGELFF
TRBV28 | CASLAGVGRVTDTQYF
TRBV7-2 | CASSPGQGRGNTEAFF
TRBV10-2 | CASGRGLTGANVLTF
TRBV5-5 | CASSLRDSTYEQYF
TRBV27 | CASSLIGTGTDTQYF
TRBV27 | CASSLWAGLGNSPLHF
TRBV4-3 | CASSQDRGDTEAFF
TRBV19 | CASSISAGGPDTQYF
TRBV2 | CASIRQGNSPLHF
TRBV6-5 | CASSLMDRSNQPQHF
TRBV5-1 | CASSFQGSQETQYF
TRBV7-2 | CASSNRDGDYEQYF
TRBV2 | CASSGDGQETQYF
TRBV28 | CASSGSGRATSDGYTF
TRBV11-2 | CASSAGQYSGNTIYF
TRBV27 | CASSSTWDYSTDTQYF
TRBV7-9 | CASSLGIGIQETQYF
TRBV2 | CASSAQTETQYF
TRBV28 | CASSPLPGQEFYEQYF
TRBV4-3 | CASSPGVSPNYGYTF
TRBV27 | CASSLGGSGKLFF
TRBV27 | CATKQGRNQPQHF
TRBV4-3 | CASSTSTPYNSPLHF
TRBV9 | CASSVEAGGSYEQYF
TRBV6-1 | CASSEARGFGGYTF
TRBV29-1 | CSVSSGLAGEVNEQYF
TRBV19 | CASSATGHGLYEQYF
TRBV6-5 | CASSKRGMTDTQYF
TRBV5-6 | CASSLPGTISYEQYF
TRBV7-2 | CASSLTPGLVTDTQYF